The 2 T cell receptor beta chains presented below share a single source sample, sequenced in a study of cytomegalovirus exposure and HLA in healthy donors (dated by TCRdb to the late 2010s). Libraries were built with the immunoSEQ multiplex PCR assay. TCRdb took this table from immuneACCESS and kept in-frame rearrangements with V and J called. Such tables lack part of the clones; where checked against another copy, unresolved V genes explain under half of the gap, and the rest is unexplained. A total of over 250,000 clones appear in this sample, around 86% of them only once. The ten largest clonotypes hold roughly 1% of the sample. Sequencing used PBMCs. These receptors were taken from a woman aged 18 to 35 in good health and CMV-seronegative.

This chain joins TRBV11-3 and TRBJ2-2, with 8 bases matching TRBD2. Germline CDR1 is SGHNT and CDR2 is YENEEA. Losses at the gene ends were 1 base for V and 11 bases for J; bases not matched to a gene: 9. This CDR3 contains 15 residues. The CDR3 sequence is CASSLAGGPRRELFF. Written as DNA, the CDR3 is TGTGCCAGCAGCTTAGCGGGGGGGCCACGTCGTGAGCTGTTTTTT. The full variable domain, completed using reference TRBV11-3 and TRBJ2-2, is EAGVVQSPRYKIIEKKQPVAFWCNPISGHNTLYWYLQNLGQGPELLIRYENEEAVDDSQLPKDRFSAERLKGVDSTLKIQPAELGDSAVYLCASSLAGGPRRELFFGEGSRLTVL.

The chain joins TRBV6-5 to TRBJ2-7; 11 nucleotides agree with TRBD1. The CDR3 is 15 residues long. Germline V gives CDR1 MNHEY, CDR2 SVGAGI. With 0 bases clipped from V and 2 bases from J, the junction kept 0 bases outside the gene matches. CDR3 sequence reads: CASSYSGQGAYEQYF. In DNA, the CDR3 is TGTGCCAGCAGTTACTCGGGACAGGGGGCCTACGAGCAGTACTTC.